The 32 T cell receptor beta chains below all came from one sample that was sequenced in a study of shared clonotypes between healthy human individuals. Repertoires were generated with immunoSEQ multiplex PCR, while TCRdb's copy carries only in-frame clones and drops some. The sample lists approximately 250,000 clones; just over 65% were seen once. Sequences were obtained from memory CD4+ T cells sorted from blood. Subset specified: CD45RA-negative fraction. These receptors all come from a man aged 25-45 years in good health.

The CDR3 reads CASSVGLGQSLSNTGELFF. As DNA, the CDR3 is TGTGCCAGCAGCGTAGGACTCGGACAAAGCCTTTCGAACACCGGGGAGCTGTTTTTT. The rearrangement joins TRBV9 to TRBJ2-2; maybe TRBD1 (5 bases). Trimming removed 0 bases from V and 0 bases from J, with 18 bases in between. The CDR3 consists of 19 residues. From germline, CDR1 is SGDLS and CDR2 YYNGEE. Looking up the rest from reference TRBV9 and TRBJ2-2 gives the full variable domain: DSGVTQTPKHLITATGQRVTLRCSPRSGDLSVYWYQQSLDQGLQFLIQYYNGEERAKGNILERFSAQQFPDLHSELNLSSLELGDSALYFCASSVGLGQSLSNTGELFFGEGSRLTVL.

The chain employs TRBV28 and TRBJ1-2; D is ambiguous. The V end lost 7 bases, the J end lost 0 bases, and 18 bases lay between the germline ends. The CDR3 is 16 residues long. Germline lookup yields CDR1 MDHEN and CDR2 SYDVKM. CDR3 sequence reads: CASTRQGLVANYGYTF. The CDR3 DNA reads as TGTGCCAGCACACGACAAGGCCTAGTAGCTAACTATGGCTACACCTTC.

This CDR3 reads CASSLHRVNQPQHF. CDR3 DNA: TGTGCCAGCAGCTTACACAGGGTCAATCAGCCCCAGCATTTT. The chain is built from TRBV7-2 and TRBJ1-5; a possible D gene is TRBD1 (6 bases). Germline V lookup: CDR1 SGHTA, CDR2 FQGNSA. This CDR3 has 14 residues. V lost 2 bases, J lost 3 bases, and 8 bases lay in between.

This rearrangement joins TRBV6-1 to TRBJ2-5, with D perhaps TRBD2 (5 bases). With 7 bases removed from V and 7 bases from J, the gap between germline ends came to 22 bases. The germline gives CDR1 MNHNS, CDR2 SASEGT. CDR3 length: 15 residues. CDR3 residues: CASKIWFGAGGTQYF. The CDR3 DNA sequence: TGTGCCAGCAAGATTTGGTTTGGTGCTGGAGGGACCCAGTACTTC.

The chain uses TRBV5-1 and TRBJ1-5, with 7 bases lining up with TRBD1. Germline assignment: CDR1 SGHRS and CDR2 YFSETQ. The trim removed 3 bases at V and 1 base at J, leaving 4 bases unmatched. The CDR3 contains 15 residues. The CDR3, as DNA: TGCGCCAGCAGCTGGGGGACAGCCAGCAATCAGCCCCAGCATTTT. This gives the protein CASSWGTASNQPQHF.

V usage is TRBV7-2 and J usage is TRBJ1-1; maybe TRBD1 (6 bases). CDR3 length: 13 residues. Germline CDR1 is SGHTA and CDR2 is FQGNSA. V was trimmed by 2 bases and J by 4 bases, leaving 8 bases between them. The CDR3 region is CASSLRGATEAFF. CDR3 bases: TGTGCCAGCAGCTTAAGGGGGGCCACTGAAGCTTTCTTT.

The gene calls are TRBV5-4 and TRBJ2-7; TRBD1 aligns across 8 bases. V lost 0 bases to trimming and J lost 2 bases; unmatched junction nucleotides: 4. Germline lookup yields CDR1 SGHNT and CDR2 YYREEE (reference sequence). The CDR3 runs to 15 residues. DNA for the CDR3: TGTGCCAGCAGCTTGGGGCAGGGGGCAACCTACGAGCAGTACTTC. Translation: CASSLGQGATYEQYF.

This rearrangement joins TRBV28 to TRBJ1-1; D remains ambiguous. CDR1 is MDHEN and CDR2 is SYDVKM in the germline V gene. The CDR3 extends over 12 amino acids. Trimming shortened V by 6 bases and J by 1 base, and 6 bases separated the two germline ends. The CDR3 nucleotides are TGTGCCAGCAGCCCCGGGAACACTGAAGCTTTCTTT. Translated: CASSPGNTEAFF. Together with reference TRBV28 and TRBJ1-1, the CDR3 gives the full variable domain: DVKVTQSSRYLVKRTGEKVFLECVQDMDHENMFWYRQDPGLGLRLIYFSYDVKMKEKGDIPEGYSVSREKKERFSLILESASTNQTSMYLCASSPGNTEAFFGQGTRLTVV.

This rearrangement joins TRBV7-6 to TRBJ1-5, with D unresolved. V lost 5 bases to trimming and J lost 5 bases, with 13 bases between them. The CDR3 totals 14 residues. From germline, CDR1 is SGHVS and CDR2 FNYEAQ. CDR3 sequence: CASSPDTGDQPQHF. CDR3 coding DNA: TGTGCCAGCAGCCCAGACACGGGTGATCAGCCCCAGCATTTT. The complete variable domain, with remaining parts taken from reference TRBV7-6 and TRBJ1-5, reads GAGVSQSPRYKVTKRGQDVALRCDPISGHVSLYWYRQALGQGPEFLTYFNYEAQQDKSGLPNDRFSAERPEGSISTLTIQRTEQRDSAMYRCASSPDTGDQPQHFGDGTRLSIL.

This clone turned up a few times. The chain combines TRBV11-1 with TRBJ2-2; D not certain. Between the trimmed V and J ends, which lost 8 bases and 11 bases, there was a span of 6 bases. Germline assignment: CDR1 SGHAT and CDR2 FQDESV (reference sequence). The CDR3 contains 9 residues. CDR3 sequence: CASQGELFF. The CDR3 nucleotides read TGTGCCAGCCAAGGCGAGCTGTTTTTT.

This clone came up a few times. V is TRBV29-1 and J is TRBJ2-5; tentatively, D is TRBD2 (6 bases). The CDR3 has 12 amino acids. The V gene lost 6 bases and the J gene lost 1 base, with 9 bases spanning the gap. Germline V gives CDR1 SQVTM, CDR2 ANQGSEA. The CDR3 reads CSVLATQETQYF. The CDR3 coding sequence is TGCAGCGTGCTAGCGACCCAAGAGACCCAGTACTTC.

This clone was observed a few times. This chain links TRBV6-5 with TRBJ1-2; D is unclear. The CDR3 is 13 residues long. V lost 0 bases to trimming and J lost 6 bases, with 8 bases between them. Germline loops: CDR1 MNHEY, CDR2 SVGAGI. The CDR3 coding sequence is TGTGCCAGCAGTTACTCAGACGGGAATGGCTACACCTTC. This gives the protein CASSYSDGNGYTF.

The V call is TRBV5-6, the J call TRBJ1-2; a weak D match, TRBD1 (5 bases). The CDR3 runs 15 residues. Germline lookup yields CDR1 SGHDT and CDR2 YYEEEE. V lost 4 bases, J lost 5 bases, and 18 bases lay in between. CDR3 loop: CASSPTKDGTYGYTF. Written as DNA, the CDR3 is TGTGCCAGCAGCCCGACGAAGGACGGGACTTATGGCTACACCTTC.

V usage is TRBV11-2 and J usage is TRBJ1-4; the match to TRBD1 covers 11 bases. Unmatched junction bases numbered 3, after V lost 4 bases and J lost 8 bases. Germline V gene lookup returns CDR1 SGHAT and CDR2 FQNNGV. This CDR3 comprises 14 residues. The CDR3 bases are TGTGCCAGCAGCTCGGGGACAGGGGGAGAAAAACTGTTTTTT. It specifies CASSSGTGGEKLFF.

About this clone: One junction end does not reproduce the germline sequence, and a read error may be involved. The rearrangement uses TRBV5-3 and TRBJ2-5, with D unclear. TRBV5-3 is labeled an ORF, and its function is uncertain. The CDR3 extends over 14 amino acids. The CDR3 here is CASSLDGREETQYF. The CDR3 DNA reads as TGTGCCAGCAGCTTGGATGGACGGGAAGAGACCCAGTACTTC.

This chain joins TRBV18 and TRBJ2-2; 7 positions match TRBD2. Germline V gives CDR1 KGHSH, CDR2 LQKENI. The J segment lost 0 bases and the V segment lost 0 bases, leaving 4 bases of the junction unmatched. The CDR3 length is 17 residues. CDR3 loop: CASSPPLAASNTGELFF. The DNA of the CDR3 is TGTGCCAGCTCACCACCCCTAGCGGCCTCGAACACCGGGGAGCTGTTTTTT.

This clone was counted only a few times. V gene TRBV18 combines with J gene TRBJ2-4; 11 bases align to TRBD2. The V segment lost 3 bases and the J segment 5 bases; nucleotides outside the gene matches: 3. The CDR3 has 15 residues. Germline V gene data show CDR1 as KGHSH and CDR2 as LQKENI. CDR3 nucleotides: TGTGCCAGCTCACCCCTGGGACTAGCGGAAAACATTCAGTACTTC. This sequence encodes CASSPLGLAENIQYF.

This sequence joins TRBV6-5 and TRBJ2-1; maybe TRBD1 (5 bases). V was pared by 10 bases and J by 0 bases, with 10 bases between. This CDR3 spans 13 amino acids. The V gene's germline CDR1 is MNHEY and CDR2 SVGAGI. CDR3 sequence: CATQASSYNEQFF. DNA for the CDR3: TGTGCCACACAGGCGTCCTCCTACAATGAGCAGTTCTTC.

The J gene is TRBJ2-7, the V gene TRBV29-1; 8 positions agree with TRBD1. Germline lookup yields CDR1 SQVTM and CDR2 ANQGSEA. V gave up 4 bases and J gave up 2 bases; unmatched junction bases: 10. The CDR3 is made up of 15 amino acids. CDR3 bases: TGCAGCGTTGTATCCAGGGGGCGCGTTCCCTACGAGCAGTACTTC. Translating it yields CSVVSRGRVPYEQYF.

The rearrangement uses TRBV7-8 and TRBJ2-3; D is unclear. The V end was cut by 5 bases, the J end by 2 bases, with 23 bases between. The CDR3 runs to 18 residues. CDR1 is SGHVS and CDR2 is FQNEAQ in the germline V gene. CDR3: CASSLLGWSQGNTDTQYF. In nucleotides, the CDR3 is TGTGCCAGCAGCCTCCTCGGCTGGAGCCAAGGGAACACAGATACGCAGTATTTT.

This chain's CDR3 is CASSWGTKQFF. The DNA for the CDR3 is TGTGCCAGCAGTTGGGGGACTAAGCAGTTCTTC. The rearrangement links TRBV6-5 to TRBJ2-1; 7 bases line up with TRBD2. The V and J ends lost 4 bases and 11 bases, in that order; junction bases with no gene match: 2. CDR1 and CDR2 (germline): MNHEY, SVGAGI. This CDR3 comprises 11 residues.

The table lists this clone with a few counts. The V call is TRBV7-2, the J call TRBJ2-5; no definite D call. Germline loops: CDR1 SGHTA, CDR2 FQGNSA. V gave up 6 bases and J gave up 6 bases, with 5 bases separating them. CDR3 length equals 10 residues. The chain's CDR3 is CASSQQTQYF. The CDR3 bases are TGTGCCAGCAGTCAACAGACCCAGTACTTC.

In this sample, this clone turned up a few times. The V call is TRBV21-1, the J call TRBJ2-6; the tabulated D call, TRBD2, remains unverified against the DNA. TRBV21-1 is reported as a pseudogene. The CDR3 has 18 amino acids. The CDR3 coding sequence is TGTGCCAGCAGCGGCGGGTGGCAAGGAAGCTCTGGGGCCAACGTCCTGACTTTC. It encodes CASSGGWQGSSGANVLTF.

The CDR3 here is CASSLRAVETQYF. DNA of the CDR3: TGTGCCAGCAGCTTGAGGGCTGTAGAGACCCAGTACTTC. The chain employs TRBV7-9 and TRBJ2-5; D may be TRBD2 (5 bases). The CDR3 is 13 amino acids. The ends were cut back, 3 bases at V and 4 bases at J, with 9 bases in the middle. CDR1 is SEHNR and CDR2 is FQNEAQ in the germline V gene (reference sequence).

This clone was detected ten times or more. The DNA of the CDR3 is TGTGCCAGTAGGAAACAGGCCTCCTACGAGCAGTACTTC. It encodes CASRKQASYEQYF. This chain uses TRBV19 with TRBJ2-7; possible D gene TRBD1, 5 bases. CDR1 is LNHDA, CDR2 SQIVND, per germline (reference sequence). The CDR3 sequence is 13 residues long. Trimming left V 6 bases short and J 0 bases short, with 9 bases between.

This clone has only a few counts. V usage is TRBV6-5 and J usage is TRBJ1-5, with 10 bases matching TRBD1. This CDR3 region has 15 residues. Trimming took 5 bases from V and 5 from J; bases not matched to a gene: 6. Looked up from germline, CDR1 is MNHEY and CDR2 is SVGAGI. The CDR3 here is CASSRLGTGDQPQHF. CDR3 coding DNA: TGTGCCAGCAGTCGCCTAGGGACAGGGGATCAGCCCCAGCATTTT.

This chain uses TRBV28 with TRBJ1-2; the D gene is possibly TRBD1 (5 bases). The CDR3 has 12 residues. Germline CDR1 MDHEN, CDR2 SYDVKM. Trimming removed 7 bases at V and 8 bases at J, with 14 bases between. The CDR3 region has the DNA TGTGCCAGCACCTCGGGGGTAGGAGGCTACACCTTC. The encoded protein is CASTSGVGGYTF.

This clone was observed a handful of times. The chain uses TRBV29-1 and TRBJ2-7; 7 bases fit TRBD2. Germline V CDR1 and CDR2: SQVTM, ANQGSEA. CDR3 length equals 13 residues. The ends lost 7 bases at V and 0 bases at J; junction bases unmatched: 6. The CDR3 nucleotides read TGCAGCGCCGTGCGCGGGAGCTCCTACGAGCAGTACTTC. This translates into CSAVRGSSYEQYF.

This clone was seen ten or more times. The chain uses TRBV29-1 and TRBJ2-3, with TRBD2 matching over 11 bases. Germline lookup yields CDR1 SQVTM and CDR2 ANQGSEA. The CDR3 totals 14 residues. Trimming removed 6 bases from V and 9 bases from J; junction bases left unmatched: 11. The CDR3 protein is CSVLLAGVGVTQYF. CDR3 DNA sequence: TGCAGCGTCCTACTAGCGGGAGTGGGAGTCACGCAGTATTTT.

This clone was seen a handful of times. J is TRBJ2-7 and V is TRBV10-1; TRBD2 might be the D (5 bases). Trimming removed 4 bases at V and 6 bases at J, with 10 bases between. The CDR3 has 12 amino acids. Germline-derived CDR1 and CDR2 are WNHNN and SYGVQD (reference sequence). The CDR3 region has the DNA TGCGCCAGCAGTGGAATGGGGAGCGAGCAGTACTTC. This encodes CASSGMGSEQYF.

The chain uses TRBV5-1 and TRBJ2-1, with a tentative D call TRBD2 (6 bases). CDR3 length: 14 residues. CDR1 and CDR2 from the germline V gene are SGHRS and YFSETQ. Between the trimmed V and J ends, which lost 3 bases and 8 bases, there was a span of 15 bases. The CDR3, as DNA: TGCGCCAGCAGCTGGACTACAGGCTCCCATGAGCAGTTCTTC. As protein: CASSWTTGSHEQFF.

This chain connects TRBV18 to TRBJ2-3; 12 bases line up with TRBD2. The V segment lost 3 bases and the J segment 2 bases; nucleotides outside the gene matches: 3. Germline V gene sequence: CDR1 KGHSH, CDR2 LQKENI. The CDR3 contains 16 residues. The CDR3 nucleotides are TGTGCCAGCTCACCGGGGACTAGCGGGTCCACAGATACGCAGTATTTT. This encodes CASSPGTSGSTDTQYF.